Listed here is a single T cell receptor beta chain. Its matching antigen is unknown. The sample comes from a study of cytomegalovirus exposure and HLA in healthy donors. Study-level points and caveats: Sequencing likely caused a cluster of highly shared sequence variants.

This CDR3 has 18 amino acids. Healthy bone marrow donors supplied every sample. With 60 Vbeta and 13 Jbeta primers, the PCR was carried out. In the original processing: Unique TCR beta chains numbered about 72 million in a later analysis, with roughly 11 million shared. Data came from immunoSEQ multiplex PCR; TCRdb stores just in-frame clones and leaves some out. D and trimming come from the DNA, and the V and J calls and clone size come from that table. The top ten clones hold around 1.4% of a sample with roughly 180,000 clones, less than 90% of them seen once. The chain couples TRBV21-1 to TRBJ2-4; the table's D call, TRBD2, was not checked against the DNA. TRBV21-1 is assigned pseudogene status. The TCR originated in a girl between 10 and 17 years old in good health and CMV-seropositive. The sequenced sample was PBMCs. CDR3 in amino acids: CASSKAPTSGRRSNIQYF. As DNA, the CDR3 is TGTGCCAGCAGCAAAGCCCCGACTAGCGGGAGAAGGTCGAACATTCAGTACTTC.